These 27 T cell receptor beta chains were all obtained from the same sample, sequenced in a study of tumor and adjacent non-tumor tissue in lung cancer. No cell sorting was done before RNA was extracted from the tissue. A modified ARM-PCR protocol with three rounds of nested PCR amplified TCRbeta. TCRdb called the multiplex PCR reads again in MiXCR, with one record for every CDR3 protein. The sample consists of approximately 150,000 distinct CDR3 sequences, 60% to 70% of them appearing once. The sample was lung tumor tissue. These TCRs come from a man aged 60 to 75 with small cell lung cancer.

Worth noting for this clonotype: A read error may explain this, as a much larger clone is one base away. CDR3 sequence (DNA): TGCAGTATAGCGGGAGGCTTAGATACGCAGTATTTT. This gives the protein CSIAGGLDTQYF. The rearrangement joins TRBV20-1 to TRBJ2-3; 10 bases map to TRBD2. The germline V gene has CDR1 DFQATT and CDR2 SNEGSKA (reference sequence). J gave up 5 bases and V 8 bases, and 4 bases lay outside the gene matches. This CDR3 region has 12 residues.

About this clonotype itself: A junction boundary mismatches the germline segment, possibly from a read error. For the CDR3, the DNA is TGTGCCAACAGCAGGGCCAACGAGCAGTACTTC. Translated, it gives CANSRANEQYF. The chain combines TRBV13 with TRBJ2-7, with a tentative D call TRBD1 (5 bases). Germline V gene sequence: CDR1 PRHDT, CDR2 FYEKMQ (reference sequence). This CDR3 has 11 residues.

CDR3 nucleotide sequence: TGTGCCAGCATCCCGGAATTACTTCGAGATACGCAGTATTTT. It is translated as CASIPELLRDTQYF. The rearrangement uses TRBV12-3 or TRBV12-4 and TRBJ2-3, with D hard to call. The CDR3 is 14 amino acids. The germline V and J ends were trimmed by 7 bases and 5 bases, with 16 bases remaining between them.

Comments on this clonotype: Relative to the germline gene, one junction end is altered; a read error may explain this. This chain joins TRBV6-5 and TRBJ2-1; TRBD2 matches 9 bases. The CDR3 has 19 amino acids. Germline lookup yields CDR1 MNHEY and CDR2 SVGAGI. CDR3 DNA: TGTGCCCGCAGTTACTCCCTTGGTAGCGGGAGCAGCTCCTACATTGAGCAGTTCTTC. It codes for CARSYSLGSGSSSYIEQFF.

This clonotype occurred a few times. The rearrangement links TRBV2 to TRBJ2-3; D may be TRBD2 (6 bases). V was pared by 8 bases and J by 4 bases, with 13 bases between. From germline, CDR1 is SNHLY and CDR2 FYNNEI. The CDR3 extends over 13 amino acids. The chain's CDR3 is CASASEQSDTQYF. The CDR3 coding sequence is TGTGCCAGCGCTAGCGAGCAATCAGATACGCAGTATTTT. The whole variable domain, remainder taken from reference TRBV2 and TRBJ2-3, is EPEVTQTPSHQVTQMGQEVILRCVPISNHLYFYWYRQILGQKVEFLVSFYNNEISEKSEIFDDQFSVERPDGSNFTLKIRSTKLEDSAMYFCASASEQSDTQYFGPGTRLTVL.

On this clonotype: A much larger clone lies a single base off, so this may be a read error. The V call is TRBV6-2 or TRBV6-3, the J call TRBJ2-1; 8 nucleotides agree with TRBD1. With V trimmed by 9 bases and J by 8 bases, 12 bases remained unmatched. The CDR3 is 14 amino acids. The germline V gene has CDR1 MNHEY and CDR2 SVGEGT. In DNA, the CDR3 is TGTGCCAGGTCGATACTAACGACAGGGGATGAGCAGTTCTTC. It translates to CARSILTTGDEQFF.

This clonotype appeared a few times. The chain recombines TRBV6-1 with TRBJ1-6; 8 bases fit TRBD1. With 6 bases clipped from V and 7 bases from J, the junction kept 2 bases outside the gene matches. This CDR3 comprises 13 residues. Germline loops: CDR1 MNHNS, CDR2 SASEGT. The CDR3 is CASRGTGNSPLHF. In DNA form, the CDR3 reads TGTGCCAGCAGGGGGACAGGAAATTCACCCCTCCACTTT.

Remarks on this clonotype: The conserved closing phenylalanine or tryptophan is absent in this CDR3, likely reflecting a read error. No DNA is shown, since the ends of the CDR3 on it are uncertain; the CDR3 is the one TCRdb lists. This chain links TRBV6-5 with TRBJ2-7; the D segment call TRBD1 is taken from the table without a DNA check. Germline CDR1 reads MNHEY; CDR2 reads SVGAGI. The CDR3 numbers 15 amino acids, ends counted. The CDR3 protein is CASRGGLAPGYEQCA.

This clonotype came up once. Since a much larger clone is just one base distant, this may be a read error. The rearrangement links TRBV20-1 to TRBJ2-1; weak D call: TRBD1 (6 bases). The germline CDR1 and CDR2 sequences are DFQATT and SNEGSKA (reference sequence). CDR3 length: 13 residues. The V and J ends lost 6 bases and 7 bases respectively, with 16 bases between them. The CDR3: CSATPGQANEQFF. CDR3 coding DNA: TGCAGTGCGACTCCGGGACAAGCGAATGAGCAGTTCTTC.

The rearrangement uses TRBV10-3 and TRBJ2-5, with 7 bases that match TRBD2. CDR3 size: 11 residues. V shed 9 bases and J 3 bases; nucleotides not matched to a gene: 1. Germline V CDR1 and CDR2: ENHRY, SYGVKD. CDR3 residues: CAIGLEETQYF. The CDR3 bases are TGTGCCATTGGACTAGAAGAGACCCAGTACTTC.

Note on this clonotype: One junction end disagrees with the germline gene, perhaps due to a read error. V is TRBV11-1 and J is TRBJ2-1; unclear D gene. Per germline, CDR1 SGHAT and CDR2 FQDESV (reference sequence). The CDR3 is 12 amino acids. DNA for the CDR3: TGTACCAGCATCTCGGAAGATCTTGAGCAATTCTTC. Amino acid sequence: CTSISEDLEQFF.

This clonotype turned up a few times. The CDR3 loop is CASSSGLAGAKETQYF. CDR3 nucleotides: TGTGCCAGCAGCTCGGGACTAGCGGGAGCCAAGGAGACCCAGTACTTC. The chain recombines TRBV5-4 with TRBJ2-5; 14 nucleotides align to TRBD2. Trimming at V came to 3 bases and at J to 5 bases, leaving 6 bases not matched to a gene. There are 16 residues in the CDR3. Germline V gives CDR1 SGHNT, CDR2 YYREEE (reference sequence).

Comment on this clonotype: Sequence at one end of the junction differs from germline and may be a read error. The chain uses TRBV4-1 and TRBJ1-2; no clear D. CDR3 length: 14 amino acids. From germline, CDR1 is MGHRA and CDR2 YSYEKL. The CDR3 coding sequence is TGCTCCAGCATCCAAGATACAGATGGCTATGGCTACACCTTC. Protein: CSSIQDTDGYGYTF.

With respect to this clonotype: A junction end diverges from the germline sequence, so it may reflect a read error. This chain connects TRBV6-2 or TRBV6-3 to TRBJ2-1, with TRBD2 matching 9 bases. This CDR3 contains 15 residues. Germline loops: CDR1 MNHEY, CDR2 SVGEGT. CDR3 nucleotides: TGTGTCAGCAGTCACAGACTAGCGGTAAACAATGAGCAGTTCTTC. Residues: CVSSHRLAVNNEQFF.

With respect to this clonotype: One end of the junction is discordant with germline, which a read error may explain. The genes are TRBV4-1 and TRBJ1-4, with 12 bases lining up with TRBD1. The length of the CDR3 is 17 residues. In germline, CDR1 is MGHRA, CDR2 YSYEKL. The CDR3 bases are TGCGCCAGCAACCAAGTCCAGGGACAGGGGGCAAAGGAAAAACTGTTTTTT. It codes for CASNQVQGQGAKEKLFF.

This chain connects TRBV19 to TRBJ1-2; the D is unclear. CDR1 is LNHDA, CDR2 SQIVND, per germline (reference sequence). The CDR3 runs to 14 residues. The V and J ends lost 3 bases and 5 bases respectively, with 13 bases between them. The CDR3: CASSIQGLIYGYTF. DNA of the CDR3: TGTGCCAGTAGTATTCAAGGACTGATATATGGCTACACCTTC.

The V and J genes are TRBV6-2 or TRBV6-3 and TRBJ1-2; tentative D call: TRBD1 (6 bases). The ends were cut back, 8 bases at V and 4 bases at J, with 17 bases in the middle. Germline values: CDR1 MNHEY, CDR2 SVGEGT. The CDR3 has 14 amino acids. CDR3 region: CASANLGTIYGYTF. The CDR3 coding sequence is TGTGCCAGCGCAAACCTCGGGACAATCTATGGCTACACCTTC.

A few counts support this clonotype. Given a much more abundant clone one base away, this may be a read error. The rearrangement uses TRBV30 and TRBJ2-1; no clear D. The CDR3 length is 13 residues. CDR1 and CDR2 from the germline V gene are GTSNPN and SVGIG (reference sequence). This CDR3 is CVWSVLITAEQFF. Here the CDR3 DNA reads TGTGTCTGGAGTGTACTGATTACGGCTGAGCAGTTCTTC.

At least ten counts were recorded for this clonotype. The V call is TRBV6-6, the J call TRBJ2-3; D possibly corresponds to TRBD2 (5 bases). This CDR3 region has 14 residues. The germline V gene has CDR1 MNHNY and CDR2 SVGAGI (reference sequence). V gave up 7 bases and J gave up 0 bases, with 11 bases separating them. The CDR3 is CASIGLASTDTQYF. The CDR3 nucleotides are TGTGCCAGCATTGGACTGGCTAGCACAGATACGCAGTATTTT.

This clonotype was seen at least ten times. The chain recombines TRBV20-1 with TRBJ1-4; no reliable D call. Germline V CDR1 and CDR2: DFQATT, SNEGSKA (reference sequence). The V end was cut by 3 bases, the J end by 8 bases, with 10 bases between. The CDR3 spans 12 residues. Here the CDR3 reads CSASYAQEKLFF. CDR3 bases: TGCAGTGCTAGCTACGCCCAGGAAAAACTGTTTTTT.

As regards this clonotype: Sequence at one end of the junction differs from germline and may be a read error. DNA of the CDR3: TGTCCCAGCAGCCAAGCGGGAGGGGGAAATGAGCAGTTCTTC. Protein product: CPSSQAGGGNEQFF. The rearrangement uses TRBV14 and TRBJ2-1; 10 bases fit TRBD2. Germline CDR1 is SGHDN and CDR2 is FVKESK. The CDR3 sequence is 14 residues long. The whole variable domain, filled in from reference TRBV14 and TRBJ2-1, reads EAGVTQFPSHSVIEKGQTVTLRCDPISGHDNLYWYRRVMGKEIKFLLHFVKESKQDESGMPNNRFLAERTGGTYSTLKVQPAELEDSGVYFCPSSQAGGGNEQFFGPGTRLTVL.

A word on this clonotype: Given a much more abundant clone one base away, this may be a read error. The V call is TRBV20-1, the J call TRBJ2-4; weak D call: TRBD1 (5 bases). The CDR3 is 15 amino acids. The germline CDR1 and CDR2 sequences are DFQATT and SNEGSKA (reference sequence). The CDR3 reads CSAVIFQGGKNNQYF. The DNA of the CDR3 is TGCAGTGCTGTCATCTTCCAGGGCGGCAAAAACAATCAGTACTTC.

The chain uses TRBV6-6 and TRBJ2-7; D ambiguous. Germline values: CDR1 MNHNY, CDR2 SVGAGI (reference sequence). CDR3 size: 14 residues. V was trimmed by 4 bases and J by 1 base, leaving 11 bases between them. This CDR3 is CASSSDPISYEQYV. CDR3 coding DNA: TGTGCCAGCAGTTCGGACCCAATATCCTACGAGCAGTACGTC.

As to this clonotype: The junction and the germline gene differ at one end; a read error may be behind it. The chain carries TRBV11-3 and TRBJ1-2; perhaps TRBD1 as D (5 bases). CDR3 length equals 14 residues. The germline V gene encodes CDR1 SGHNT and CDR2 YENEEA. The CDR3 DNA reads as TGTGCTAGCAGCATAGGAGGGACTTACTATGACTACACCTTC. Protein: CASSIGGTYYDYTF.

The gene calls are TRBV28 and TRBJ1-2; D not certain. CDR3 length: 12 residues. The germline V and J ends were trimmed by 5 bases and 8 bases, with 12 bases remaining between them. Germline lookup yields CDR1 MDHEN and CDR2 SYDVKM. In DNA form, the CDR3 reads TGTGCCAGCAGTCCCAGGACTGGGGGCTACACCTTC. It encodes CASSPRTGGYTF.

In this sample, this clonotype turned up many times. The rearrangement uses TRBV6-1 and TRBJ2-1; D not certain. The CDR3 runs to 15 residues. V lost 4 bases to trimming and J lost 0 bases, with 10 bases between them. CDR1 MNHNS and CDR2 SASEGT come from the germline V gene. DNA for the CDR3: TGTGCCAGCAGTGTCGGCAGAAGCTCCTACAATGAGCAGTTCTTC. As protein: CASSVGRSSYNEQFF.

This chain connects TRBV4-1 to TRBJ1-4, with a possible D match to TRBD1 (6 bases). The germline V gene has CDR1 MGHRA and CDR2 YSYEKL. Trimming removed 1 base from V and 1 base from J, with 10 bases in between. The length of the CDR3 is 16 residues. The CDR3 is CASSQAGHLTNEKLFF. The CDR3 DNA is TGCGCCAGCAGCCAAGCGGGACACTTAACTAATGAAAAACTGTTTTTT.